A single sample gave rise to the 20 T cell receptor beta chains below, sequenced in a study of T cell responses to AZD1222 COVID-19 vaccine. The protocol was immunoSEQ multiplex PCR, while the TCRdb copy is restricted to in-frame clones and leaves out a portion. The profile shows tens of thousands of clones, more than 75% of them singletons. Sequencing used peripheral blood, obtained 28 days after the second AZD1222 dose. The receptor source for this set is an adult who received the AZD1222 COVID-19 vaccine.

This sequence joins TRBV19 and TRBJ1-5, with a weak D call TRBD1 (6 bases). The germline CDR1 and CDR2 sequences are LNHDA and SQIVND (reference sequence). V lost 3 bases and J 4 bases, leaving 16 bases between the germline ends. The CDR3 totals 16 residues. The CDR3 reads CASSIRTANFNQPQHF. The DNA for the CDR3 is TGTGCCAGTAGTATTAGGACAGCCAACTTTAATCAGCCCCAGCATTTT.

The CDR3 DNA reads TGTGCCAGTAGTATTAGGGGGTTGAACACTGAAGCTTTCTTT. Its translation: CASSIRGLNTEAFF. V is TRBV19 and J is TRBJ1-1; TRBD1 might be the D (6 bases). The CDR3 loop spans 14 amino acids. Trimming took off 3 bases at V and 0 bases at J, with 8 bases between the two ends. Germline V gene lookup returns CDR1 LNHDA and CDR2 SQIVND (reference sequence).

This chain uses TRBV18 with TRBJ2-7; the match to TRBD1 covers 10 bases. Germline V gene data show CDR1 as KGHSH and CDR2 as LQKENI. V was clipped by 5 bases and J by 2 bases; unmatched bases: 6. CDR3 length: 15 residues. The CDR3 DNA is TGTGCCAGCTCAACGCAGGGACAGGGGACCTACGAGCAGTACTTC. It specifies CASSTQGQGTYEQYF.

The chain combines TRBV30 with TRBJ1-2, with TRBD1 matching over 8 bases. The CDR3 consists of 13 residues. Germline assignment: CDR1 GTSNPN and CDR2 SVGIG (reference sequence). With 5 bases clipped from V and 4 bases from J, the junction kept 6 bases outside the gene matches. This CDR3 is CAWGGTGGYGYTF. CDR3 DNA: TGTGCCTGGGGGGGGACAGGCGGCTATGGCTACACCTTC.

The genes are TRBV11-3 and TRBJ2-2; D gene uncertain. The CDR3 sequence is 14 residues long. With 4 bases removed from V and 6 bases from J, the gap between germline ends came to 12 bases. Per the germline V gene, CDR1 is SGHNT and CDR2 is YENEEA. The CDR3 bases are TGTGCCAGCAGCTCTGAAAGGTGGGCCGGGGAGCTGTTTTTT. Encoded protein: CASSSERWAGELFF.

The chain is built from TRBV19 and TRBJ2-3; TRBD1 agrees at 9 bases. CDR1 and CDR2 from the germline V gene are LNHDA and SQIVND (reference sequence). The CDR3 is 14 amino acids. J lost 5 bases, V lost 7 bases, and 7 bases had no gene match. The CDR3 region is CASKKQDRGDTQYF. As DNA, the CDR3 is TGTGCCAGTAAAAAACAGGACAGGGGAGATACGCAGTATTTT. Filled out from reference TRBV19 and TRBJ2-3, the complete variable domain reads DGGITQSPKYLFRKEGQNVTLSCEQNLNHDAMYWYRQDPGQGLRLIYYSQIVNDFQKGDIAEGYSVSREKKESFPLTVTSAQKNPTAFYLCASKKQDRGDTQYFGPGTRLTVL.

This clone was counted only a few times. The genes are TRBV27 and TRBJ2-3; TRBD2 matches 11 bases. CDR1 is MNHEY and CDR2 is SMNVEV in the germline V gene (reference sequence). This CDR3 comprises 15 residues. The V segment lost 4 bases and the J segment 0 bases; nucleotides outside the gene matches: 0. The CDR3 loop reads CASSSSGRSTDTQYF. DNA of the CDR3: TGTGCCAGCAGTTCTAGCGGGAGGAGCACAGATACGCAGTATTTT.

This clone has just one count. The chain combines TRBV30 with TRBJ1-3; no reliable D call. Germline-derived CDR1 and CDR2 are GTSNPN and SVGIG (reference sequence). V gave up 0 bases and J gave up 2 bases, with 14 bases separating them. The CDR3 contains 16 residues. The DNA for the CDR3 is TGTGCCTGGAGTGTAAACAGTTACCCGGCTGGAAACACCATATATTTT. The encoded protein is CAWSVNSYPAGNTIYF. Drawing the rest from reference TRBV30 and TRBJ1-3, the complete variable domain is SQTIHQWPATLVQPVGSPLSLECTVEGTSNPNLYWYRQAAGRGLQLLFYSVGIGQISSEVPQNLSASRPQDRQFILSSKKLLLSDSGFYLCAWSVNSYPAGNTIYFGEGSWLTVV.

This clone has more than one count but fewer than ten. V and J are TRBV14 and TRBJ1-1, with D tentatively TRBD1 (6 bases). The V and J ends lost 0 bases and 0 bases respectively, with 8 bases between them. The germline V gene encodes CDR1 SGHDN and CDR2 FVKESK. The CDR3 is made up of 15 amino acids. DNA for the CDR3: TGTGCCAGCAGCCAAGAGGGGGCCCTGAACACTGAAGCTTTCTTT. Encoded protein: CASSQEGALNTEAFF.

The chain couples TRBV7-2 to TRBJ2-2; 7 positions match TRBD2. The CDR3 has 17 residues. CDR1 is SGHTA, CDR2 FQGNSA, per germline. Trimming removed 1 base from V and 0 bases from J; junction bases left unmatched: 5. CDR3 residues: CASSLVGTTANTGELFF. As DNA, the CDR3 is TGTGCCAGCAGCTTAGTTGGGACTACTGCGAACACCGGGGAGCTGTTTTTT.

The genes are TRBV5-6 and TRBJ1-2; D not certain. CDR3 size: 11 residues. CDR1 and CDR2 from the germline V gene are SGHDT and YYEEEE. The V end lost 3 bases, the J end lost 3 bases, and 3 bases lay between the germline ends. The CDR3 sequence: CASSWDYGYTF. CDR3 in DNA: TGTGCCAGCAGCTGGGACTATGGCTACACCTTC. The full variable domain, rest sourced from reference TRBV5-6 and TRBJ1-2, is DAGVTQSPTHLIKTRGQQVTLRCSPKSGHDTVSWYQQALGQGPQFIFQYYEEEERQRGNFPDRFSGHQFPNYSSELNVNALLLGDSALYLCASSWDYGYTFGSGTRLTVV.

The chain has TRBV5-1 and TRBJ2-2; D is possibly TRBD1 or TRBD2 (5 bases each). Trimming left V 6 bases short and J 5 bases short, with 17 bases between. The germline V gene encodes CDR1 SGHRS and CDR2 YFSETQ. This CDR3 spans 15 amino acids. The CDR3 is CASKGMRGETGELFF. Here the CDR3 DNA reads TGCGCCAGCAAGGGAATGAGGGGTGAAACCGGGGAGCTGTTTTTT. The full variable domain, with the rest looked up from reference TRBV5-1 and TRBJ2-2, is KAGVTQTPRYLIKTRGQQVTLSCSPISGHRSVSWYQQTPGQGLQFLFEYFSETQRNKGNFPGRFSGRQFSNSRSEMNVSTLELGDSALYLCASKGMRGETGELFFGEGSRLTVL.

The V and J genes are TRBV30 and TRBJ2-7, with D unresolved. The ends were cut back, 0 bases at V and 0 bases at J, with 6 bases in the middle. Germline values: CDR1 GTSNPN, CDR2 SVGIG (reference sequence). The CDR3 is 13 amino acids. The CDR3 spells CAWSVQASYEQYV. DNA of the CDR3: TGTGCCTGGAGTGTCCAGGCCTCCTACGAGCAGTACGTC.

CDR3: CASSLFGRGTPSSGNTIYF. The CDR3, as DNA: TGTGCCAGCAGCTTGTTCGGCCGGGGGACCCCCTCCTCTGGAAACACCATATATTTT. V gene TRBV11-3 combines with J gene TRBJ1-3, with a tentative D call TRBD1 (5 bases). Trimming removed 3 bases at V and 0 bases at J, with 21 bases between. The V gene's germline CDR1 is SGHNT and CDR2 YENEEA. The CDR3 consists of 19 residues.

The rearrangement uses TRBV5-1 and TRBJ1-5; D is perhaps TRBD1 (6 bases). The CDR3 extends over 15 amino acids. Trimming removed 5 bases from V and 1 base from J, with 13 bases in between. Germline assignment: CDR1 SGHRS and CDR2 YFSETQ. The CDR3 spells CASRHSGHSNQPQHF. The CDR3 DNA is TGCGCCAGCAGACACTCGGGACACAGCAATCAGCCCCAGCATTTT.

CDR3 DNA: TGTGCCAGCAGGAGGACAGGGAACACTGAAGCTTTCTTT. It is translated as CASRRTGNTEAFF. The V call is TRBV2, the J call TRBJ1-1, with 7 bases that match TRBD1. Germline-derived CDR1 and CDR2 are SNHLY and FYNNEI. This CDR3 has 13 amino acids. With V trimmed by 6 bases and J by 1 base, 2 bases remained unmatched.

CDR3 bases: TGTGCCAGCAGCCAACAAGGACAGGGAGGTTCACCCCTCCACTTT. Translated, it gives CASSQQGQGGSPLHF. This chain connects TRBV14 to TRBJ1-6, with 8 bases aligning to TRBD1. In germline, CDR1 is SGHDN, CDR2 FVKESK. The CDR3 loop spans 15 amino acids. Trimming took 2 bases from V and 9 from J; bases not matched to a gene: 6. The variable domain in full, completed from reference TRBV14 and TRBJ1-6, reads EAGVTQFPSHSVIEKGQTVTLRCDPISGHDNLYWYRRVMGKEIKFLLHFVKESKQDESGMPNNRFLAERTGGTYSTLKVQPAELEDSGVYFCASSQQGQGGSPLHFGNGTRLTVT.

The CDR3 DNA follows: TGTGCCAGCAGCCAAGGGGTCAGGCCCAGCTCTGGAAACACCATATATTTT. It codes for CASSQGVRPSSGNTIYF. V gene TRBV4-2 combines with J gene TRBJ1-3; unclear D gene. Germline V gives CDR1 LGHNA, CDR2 YNFKEQ. V was shortened by 1 base and J by 0 bases, with 13 bases between the two germline ends. The CDR3 covers 17 residues.

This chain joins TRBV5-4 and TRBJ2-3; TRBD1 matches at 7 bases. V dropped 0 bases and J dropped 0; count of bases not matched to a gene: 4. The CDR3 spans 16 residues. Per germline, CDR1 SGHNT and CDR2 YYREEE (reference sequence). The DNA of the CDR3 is TGTGCCAGCAGCTTGGTCGTGGACAGGAGCACAGATACGCAGTATTTT. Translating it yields CASSLVVDRSTDTQYF.

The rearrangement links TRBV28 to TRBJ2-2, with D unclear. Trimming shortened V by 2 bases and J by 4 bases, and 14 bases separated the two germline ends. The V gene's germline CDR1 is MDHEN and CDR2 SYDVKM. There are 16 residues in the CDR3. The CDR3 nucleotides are TGTGCCAGCAGTTTACTCGCCAGTGAAGGCACCGGGGAGCTGTTTTTT. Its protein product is CASSLLASEGTGELFF.